This TCR beta chain was observed in a study of human T cells and chemical hapten exposure. MiXCR was run by TCRdb on the RACE reads, yielding one entry per CDR3 protein. This sample has about 46,000 distinct CDR3 sequences; about 9% occur once, and the top ten carry 14%. This clonotype was observed at least ten times. The CDR3 loop spans 15 amino acids. From germline, CDR1 is SNHLY and CDR2 FYNNEI. V was clipped by 6 bases and J by 4 bases, with 13 bases between them. The sample's time point: pre-sensitization, week 0. Regarding treatment: therapeutic diphenylcyclopropenone sensitization with weekly scalp DPC.

The clonotype originates from a woman aged 35 to 49 with alopecia areata. Some clones in this sample may be carry-over from other donors' samples. The rearrangement uses TRBV2 and TRBJ2-6; D is unclear. Sample: whole blood, taken in connection with sensitization to the hapten diphenylcyclopropenone (DPC). In DNA form, the CDR3 reads TGTGCCAGCAGACCCAGGTGGCCCGGGGCCAACGTCCTGACTTTC. It codes for CASRPRWPGANVLTF.